These 7 T cell receptor beta chains were all obtained from the same sample, sequenced in a study of blood T cells in healthy people across ages. A J-beta primer mix and a sample-barcoded 5' primer were used in a second PCR of roughly 7 to 12 cycles. TCRdb processed the 5' RACE reads anew with MiXCR; each CDR3 protein has one entry. Of around 620,000 distinct CDR3 sequences in the sample, 25% to 30% were seen once. The sequenced material came from blood. All receptors derive from a woman between 70 and 85 years old in good health.

To note about this clonotype: A read error may account for a junction end that differs from germline. This chain connects TRBV11-2 to TRBJ2-5, with D unresolved. Germline CDR1 SGHAT, CDR2 FQNNGV. This CDR3 comprises 14 residues. The CDR3 protein is CASSLRVSVETQCF. For the CDR3, the DNA is TGTGCCAGCAGCTTAAGAGTGTCTGTCGAGACCCAGTGCTTC.

The rearrangement uses TRBV10-3 and TRBJ1-2, with TRBD1 as a possible D gene (6 bases). CDR1 and CDR2 (germline): ENHRY, SYGVKD. The V end was cut by 7 bases, the J end by 5 bases, with 17 bases between. The CDR3 contains 14 residues. The CDR3 DNA reads TGTGCCATCAAGGGCAGGGGAGGACTTTATGGCTACACCTTC. Translated, it gives CAIKGRGGLYGYTF.

This clonotype appeared a few times. The chain has TRBV7-9 and TRBJ1-1; D is uncertain. CDR1 is SEHNR, CDR2 FQNEAQ, per germline (reference sequence). CDR3 length: 14 amino acids. V dropped 4 bases and J dropped 1 base, with 10 bases sitting between them. The CDR3 sequence is CASSSPNRNTEAFF. CDR3 DNA sequence: TGTGCCAGCAGCTCCCCTAATCGGAACACTGAAGCTTTCTTT.

The rearrangement uses TRBV7-9 and TRBJ1-5; D is possibly TRBD1 (5 bases). The germline V and J ends were trimmed by 1 base and 11 bases, with 6 bases remaining between them. The CDR3 extends over 11 amino acids. CDR1 is SEHNR, CDR2 FQNEAQ, per germline (reference sequence). The DNA for the CDR3 is TGTGCCAGCAGCTTAGGGGGGACCCAGCATTTT. Protein product: CASSLGGTQHF.

The V gene is TRBV6-2 or TRBV6-3, the J gene TRBJ1-5, with unresolved D. V was cut by 2 bases and J by 2 bases, with 4 bases left in between. Germline CDR1 and CDR2: MNHEY and SVGEGT. CDR3 size: 13 residues. The CDR3 is CASSYRGNQPQHF. The CDR3 DNA reads TGTGCCAGCAGTTACCGGGGCAATCAGCCCCAGCATTTT.

V gene TRBV30 combines with J gene TRBJ1-5; no reliable D call. This CDR3 is built from 13 residues. V dropped 2 bases and J dropped 11 bases, with 16 bases sitting between them. The germline V gene encodes CDR1 GTSNPN and CDR2 SVGIG (reference sequence). CDR3 region: CAWSPGLDGAQHF. The CDR3 nucleotides read TGTGCCTGGAGTCCTGGGCTTGATGGGGCCCAGCATTTT.

The chain is built from TRBV6-5 and TRBJ2-4; TRBD1 agrees at 9 bases. The CDR3 extends over 14 amino acids. The ends lost 0 bases at V and 12 bases at J; junction bases unmatched: 6. CDR1 is MNHEY and CDR2 is SVGAGI in the germline V gene. DNA of the CDR3: TGTGCCAGCAGTTACTCGACAGGGGGGGGAGGTCAGTACTTC. Translation gives CASSYSTGGGGQYF.